This TCR beta chain was recorded in a study of T cells in Graves' hyperthyroidism and ophthalmopathy. Ten or more counts support this clonotype. Researchers amplified the TCR beta CDR3 regions from RNA transcripts. The HTBI set primed first-round TCR CDR3 RT-PCR. TCRdb reanalysed the multiplex PCR reads using MiXCR and keeps one entry per CDR3 protein. This table holds a few hundred thousand distinct CDR3 sequences, 14% to 15% found once. Per germline, CDR1 SGHTA and CDR2 FQGNSA. The J segment lost 5 bases and the V segment lost 5 bases, leaving 9 bases of the junction unmatched. The CDR3 sequence is 15 residues long.

Source material: blood. The chain is built from TRBV7-2 and TRBJ2-1; 7 bases line up with TRBD2. The receptor was isolated from a woman aged 30 to 39 with Graves' hyperthyroidism. CDR3 DNA: TGTGCCAGCAGCGCTGAGTCTAGCGGAAACAATGAGCAGTTCTTC. Translated, it gives CASSAESSGNNEQFF.